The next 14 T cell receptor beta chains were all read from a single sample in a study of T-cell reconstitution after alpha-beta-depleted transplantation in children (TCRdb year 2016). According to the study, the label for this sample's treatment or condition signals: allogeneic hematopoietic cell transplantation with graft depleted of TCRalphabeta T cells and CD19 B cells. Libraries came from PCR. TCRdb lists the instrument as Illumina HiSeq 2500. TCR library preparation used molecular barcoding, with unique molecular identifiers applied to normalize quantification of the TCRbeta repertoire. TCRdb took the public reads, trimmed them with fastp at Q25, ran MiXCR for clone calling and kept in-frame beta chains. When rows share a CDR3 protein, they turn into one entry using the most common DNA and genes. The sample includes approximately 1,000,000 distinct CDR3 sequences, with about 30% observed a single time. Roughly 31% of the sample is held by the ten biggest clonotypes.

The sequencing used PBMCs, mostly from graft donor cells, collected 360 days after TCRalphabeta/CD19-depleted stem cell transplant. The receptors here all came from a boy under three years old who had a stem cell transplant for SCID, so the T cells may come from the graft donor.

Here the CDR3 DNA reads TGTGCCAGCAGTGTGGACCGAGACTATGGCTACACCTTC. This gives the protein CASSVDRDYGYTF. This chain uses TRBV6-1 with TRBJ1-2; unclear D gene. Germline V lookup: CDR1 MNHNS, CDR2 SASEGT. The CDR3 is 13 residues long. V was clipped by 4 bases and J by 3 bases, with 9 bases between them.

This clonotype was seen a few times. The chain's CDR3 is CASSYGWDTEAFF. The DNA for the CDR3 is TGTGCCAGCAGTTATGGGTGGGACACTGAAGCTTTCTTT. The J gene is TRBJ1-1, the V gene TRBV12-3 or TRBV12-4, with D unresolved. The CDR3 extends over 13 amino acids. Trimming cost V 4 bases and J 3 bases, with 9 bases left between them.

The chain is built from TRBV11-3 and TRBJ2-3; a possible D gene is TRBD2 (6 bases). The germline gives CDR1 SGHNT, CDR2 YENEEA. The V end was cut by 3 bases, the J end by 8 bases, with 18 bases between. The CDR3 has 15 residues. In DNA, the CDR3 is TGTGCCAGCAGCTTGGGGGGTACCCGTCAGGGTACGCAGTATTTT. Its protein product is CASSLGGTRQGTQYF.

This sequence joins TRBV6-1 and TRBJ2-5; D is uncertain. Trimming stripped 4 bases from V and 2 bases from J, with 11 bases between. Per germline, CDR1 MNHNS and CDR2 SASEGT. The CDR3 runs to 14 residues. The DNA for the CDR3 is TGTGCCAGCAGTGCCCAAATCAGGCAAGAGACCCAGTACTTC. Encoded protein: CASSAQIRQETQYF.

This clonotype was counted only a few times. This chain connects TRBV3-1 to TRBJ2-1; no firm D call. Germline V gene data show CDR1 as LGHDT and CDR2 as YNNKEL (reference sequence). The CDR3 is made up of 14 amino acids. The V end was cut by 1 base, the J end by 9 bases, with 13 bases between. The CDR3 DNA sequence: TGTGCCAGCAGCCAAGTCGACCAGTGGGGTGAGCAGTTCTTC. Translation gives CASSQVDQWGEQFF.

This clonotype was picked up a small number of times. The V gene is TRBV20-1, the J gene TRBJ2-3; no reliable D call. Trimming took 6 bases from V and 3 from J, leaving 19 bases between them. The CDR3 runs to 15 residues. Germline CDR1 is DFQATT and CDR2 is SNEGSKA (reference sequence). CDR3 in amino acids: CSATPSRVRTDTQYF. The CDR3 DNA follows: TGCAGTGCGACTCCCTCTAGAGTGAGGACAGATACGCAGTATTTT.

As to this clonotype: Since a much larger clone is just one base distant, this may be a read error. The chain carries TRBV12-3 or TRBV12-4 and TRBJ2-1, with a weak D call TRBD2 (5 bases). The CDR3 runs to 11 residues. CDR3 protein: CANSFGDEQFF. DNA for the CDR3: TGTGCCAACAGTTTCGGGGATGAGCAGTTCTTC.

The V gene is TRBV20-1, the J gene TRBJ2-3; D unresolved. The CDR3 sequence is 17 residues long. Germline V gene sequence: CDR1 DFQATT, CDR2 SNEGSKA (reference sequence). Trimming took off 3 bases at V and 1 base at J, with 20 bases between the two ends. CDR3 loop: CSASLGSGPGRTDTQYF. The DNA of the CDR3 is TGCAGTGCTAGCCTAGGTTCCGGACCCGGGCGCACAGATACGCAGTATTTT.

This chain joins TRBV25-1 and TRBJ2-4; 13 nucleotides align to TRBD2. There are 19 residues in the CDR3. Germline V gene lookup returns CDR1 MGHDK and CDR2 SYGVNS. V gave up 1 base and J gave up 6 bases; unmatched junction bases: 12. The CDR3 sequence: CASSEWSPTSGGSRNIQYF. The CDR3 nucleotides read TGTGCCAGCAGTGAATGGAGCCCGACTAGCGGGGGGTCGAGAAACATTCAGTACTTC.

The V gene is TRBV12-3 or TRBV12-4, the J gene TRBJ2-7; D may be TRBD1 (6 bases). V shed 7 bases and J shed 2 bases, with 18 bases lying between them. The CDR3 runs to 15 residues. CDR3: CASTRTGSGPYEQYF. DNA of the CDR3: TGTGCCAGCACCAGAACAGGGTCGGGTCCCTACGAGCAGTACTTC.

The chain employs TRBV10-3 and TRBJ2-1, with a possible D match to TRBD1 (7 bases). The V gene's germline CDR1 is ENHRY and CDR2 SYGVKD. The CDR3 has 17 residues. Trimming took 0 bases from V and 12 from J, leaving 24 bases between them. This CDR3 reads CAISESFQGEADDAQFF. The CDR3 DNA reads TGTGCCATCAGTGAGTCCTTCCAGGGGGAGGCCGACGACGCGCAGTTCTTC.

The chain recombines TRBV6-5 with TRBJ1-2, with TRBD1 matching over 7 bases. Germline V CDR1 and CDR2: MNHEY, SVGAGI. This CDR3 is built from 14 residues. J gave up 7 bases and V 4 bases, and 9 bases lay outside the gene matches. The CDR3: CASSFDRASPGYTF. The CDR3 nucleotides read TGTGCCAGCAGTTTCGACAGGGCAAGCCCTGGCTACACCTTC.

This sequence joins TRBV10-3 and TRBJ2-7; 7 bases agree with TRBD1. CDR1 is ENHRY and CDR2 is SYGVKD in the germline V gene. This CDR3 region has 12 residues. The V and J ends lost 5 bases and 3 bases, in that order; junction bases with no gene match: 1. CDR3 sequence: CAISTGDYEQYF. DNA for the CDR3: TGTGCCATCAGTACAGGGGACTACGAGCAGTACTTC.

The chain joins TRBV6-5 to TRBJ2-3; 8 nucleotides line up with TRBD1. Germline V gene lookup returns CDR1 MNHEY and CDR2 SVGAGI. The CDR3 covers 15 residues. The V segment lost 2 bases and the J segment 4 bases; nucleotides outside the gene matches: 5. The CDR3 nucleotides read TGTGCCAGCAGTTACGCCCAGGGGGCTCCAGATACGCAGTATTTT. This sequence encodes CASSYAQGAPDTQYF.